This entry lists 15 T cell receptor beta chains sequenced from one sample in a study of T cell responses to AZD1222 COVID-19 vaccine. Data came from immunoSEQ multiplex PCR; TCRdb stores just in-frame clones and leaves some out. There are roughly 99,000 clones in the sample; 70% to 90% occur only once, and 5.5% to 8.5% lies in the top ten. The source material was peripheral blood, sampled on day 0 of AZD1222 vaccination. These receptors were obtained from an adult in good health.

The rearrangement uses TRBV24-1 and TRBJ2-1, with 16 bases identical to TRBD2. This CDR3 spans 20 amino acids. The J segment lost 7 bases and the V segment lost 3 bases, leaving 14 bases of the junction unmatched. Per germline, CDR1 KGHDR and CDR2 SFDVKD. The CDR3 sequence is CATSDPGLAGGSSSRNEQFF. The DNA of the CDR3 is TGTGCCACCAGTGATCCGGGACTAGCGGGAGGGTCAAGTAGTAGGAATGAGCAGTTCTTC.

The V call is TRBV4-2, the J call TRBJ1-2, with TRBD1 matching over 12 bases. From germline, CDR1 is LGHNA and CDR2 YNFKEQ. Trimming cost V 0 bases and J 2 bases; bases outside gene matches: 4. The CDR3 has 17 amino acids. The CDR3 nucleotides read TGTGCCAGCAGCCAAGACCGGGACAGGGGGCAGAACTATGGCTACACCTTC. Translation gives CASSQDRDRGQNYGYTF.

This rearrangement joins TRBV27 to TRBJ2-2; 12 bases agree with TRBD2. CDR3 length equals 14 residues. Trimming cost V 6 bases and J 7 bases; bases outside gene matches: 3. Per germline, CDR1 MNHEY and CDR2 SMNVEV (reference sequence). CDR3 nucleotides: TGTGCCAGCAGCGGACTAGCGGGAATCGGGGAGCTGTTTTTT. Residues: CASSGLAGIGELFF.

This rearrangement joins TRBV6-2 or TRBV6-3 to TRBJ2-7; D is unclear. CDR3 size: 13 residues. Germline CDR1 and CDR2: MNHEY and SVGEGT. The germline V and J ends were trimmed by 4 bases and 3 bases, with 10 bases remaining between them. CDR3 sequence reads: CASSWLPYYEQYF. The CDR3 nucleotides are TGTGCCAGCAGTTGGCTGCCCTACTACGAGCAGTACTTC.

This rearrangement joins TRBV12-3 or TRBV12-4 to TRBJ1-6; D ambiguous. CDR3 length equals 12 residues. V gave up 7 bases and J gave up 7 bases, with 8 bases separating them. The CDR3 DNA sequence: TGTGCCAGCATGGCCACGAATTCACCCCTCCACTTT. Translated, it gives CASMATNSPLHF.

V is TRBV3-1 (or the pseudogene TRBV3-2) and J is TRBJ1-3; D call uncertain. Germline V lookup: CDR1 LGHDT, CDR2 YNNKEL (reference sequence). Trimming left V 1 base short and J 5 bases short, with 3 bases between. This CDR3 contains 12 residues. The CDR3: CASSQGRNTIYF. The CDR3 bases are TGTGCCAGCAGCCAAGGGAGAAACACCATATATTTT.

This clone showed up just a few times. V is TRBV7-2 and J is TRBJ2-1; 9 nucleotides align to TRBD2. CDR3 length: 15 amino acids. Germline V CDR1 and CDR2: SGHTA, FQGNSA. Unmatched junction bases numbered 11, after V lost 7 bases and J lost 7 bases. The CDR3 nucleotides read TGTGCCAGCAACACGGGCCTAGCGGGGAGGAATGAGCAGTTCTTC. Residues: CASNTGLAGRNEQFF.

This clone has only a few counts. Other nucleotide sequences from this sample produce the same CDR3. This chain connects TRBV6-5 to TRBJ1-5; possible D gene TRBD1, 6 bases. This CDR3 has 13 residues. Germline assignment: CDR1 MNHEY and CDR2 SVGAGI. With 6 bases removed from V and 1 base from J, the gap between germline ends came to 7 bases. The CDR3 is CASRGGSNQPQHF. The CDR3 DNA reads as TGTGCCAGCAGAGGGGGGAGCAATCAGCCCCAGCATTTT.

The chain is built from TRBV5-1 and TRBJ2-7; the D call may be TRBD1 or TRBD2 (6 bases each). The germline CDR1 and CDR2 sequences are SGHRS and YFSETQ. V lost 0 bases and J lost 4, with 8 bases in between. The CDR3 contains 13 residues. The CDR3 is CASSLEGGYEQYF. The CDR3 bases are TGCGCCAGCAGCTTGGAGGGGGGTTACGAGCAGTACTTC.

CDR3 nucleotides: TGTGCCAGCAGCTTAGGACTAGCGGGAGAGGTTCACAATGAGCAGTTCTTC. Amino acid sequence: CASSLGLAGEVHNEQFF. V and J are TRBV7-9 and TRBJ2-1; 12 bases are a match to TRBD2. The CDR3 covers 17 residues. Germline-derived CDR1 and CDR2 are SEHNR and FQNEAQ (reference sequence). The J segment lost 5 bases and the V segment lost 1 base, leaving 6 bases of the junction unmatched.

The chain links TRBV12-3 or TRBV12-4 to TRBJ1-1; D is unclear. CDR3 length equals 10 residues. The V end was cut by 5 bases, the J end by 9 bases, with 7 bases between. The CDR3 sequence: CASSLSKAFF. Here the CDR3 DNA reads TGTGCCAGCAGTCTCAGCAAAGCTTTCTTT.

V and J are TRBV27 and TRBJ2-3; TRBD1 matches at 10 bases. The germline V gene has CDR1 MNHEY and CDR2 SMNVEV (reference sequence). The CDR3 consists of 15 residues. Germline trimming cut 4 bases from V and 5 bases from J; bases unmatched to any gene: 6. CDR3 region: CASSWTGGGIDTQYF. As DNA, the CDR3 is TGTGCCAGCAGTTGGACAGGGGGGGGGATAGATACGCAGTATTTT.

The chain is built from TRBV30 and TRBJ1-5; TRBD1 aligns across 8 bases. The V segment lost 3 bases and the J segment 6 bases; nucleotides outside the gene matches: 7. CDR1 and CDR2 (germline): GTSNPN, SVGIG (reference sequence). This CDR3 is 14 amino acids long. Here the CDR3 reads CAWREDRVRQPQHF. CDR3 DNA sequence: TGTGCCTGGAGGGAGGACAGGGTACGTCAGCCCCAGCATTTT.

The rearrangement joins TRBV28 to TRBJ1-5; unclear D gene. Germline V CDR1 and CDR2: MDHEN, SYDVKM. CDR3 length: 13 residues. The V gene lost 5 bases and the J gene lost 6 bases, with 11 bases spanning the gap. The CDR3: CASSLSFSQPQHF. The CDR3 DNA reads TGTGCCAGCAGTCTGTCCTTCTCTCAGCCCCAGCATTTT.

V gene TRBV7-3 combines with J gene TRBJ2-2, with a tentative D call TRBD2 (5 bases). CDR1 is SGHTA, CDR2 FQGTGA, per germline. With 5 bases removed from V and 8 bases from J, the gap between germline ends came to 12 bases. The CDR3 sequence is 13 residues long. CDR3 protein: CASSPERVGELFF. CDR3 bases: TGTGCCAGCAGCCCAGAGAGGGTGGGGGAGCTGTTTTTT.